This TCR beta chain was identified in a study of breast tumors, draining lymph nodes, adjacent tissues. Study-level results: Tumors had less TCR diversity than lymph nodes, more than nontumor tissue. Data fit most tumor T cells coming from lymph node, expanding in tumor. The lymph node origin of tumor T cells was framed as consistent with a hypothesis, not demonstrated. Luminal-like breast cancer showed significantly greater tumor-nontumor repertoire similarity than basal-like breast cancer did.

Axillary draining lymph nodes of breast cancer patients supplied the node samples. A remark on this clonotype: Its specificity is not known. This may be a read error: a much more frequent sequence differs by one nucleotide.

This CDR3 is built from 13 residues. The germline V gene encodes CDR1 ENHRY and CDR2 SYGVKD. A single record per CDR3 protein comes from TCRdb applying MiXCR to the multiplex PCR reads. This sample carries 200,000 to 300,000 distinct CDR3 sequences, roughly 31% of them seen once, and the ten largest clones take 0.85% to 1.3%. The chain combines TRBV10-3 with TRBJ2-4; tentatively, D is TRBD1 or TRBD2 (5 bases each). The TCR sequence derives from a female donor with breast cancer. Some clones in this sample may be carry-over from other donors' samples. Sequencing input: axillary lymph node tissue. DNA for the CDR3: TGTGCCACCCGTTGGGGGACCGAGGGCATTCGGTACTTC. Its protein product is CATRWGTEGIRYF.